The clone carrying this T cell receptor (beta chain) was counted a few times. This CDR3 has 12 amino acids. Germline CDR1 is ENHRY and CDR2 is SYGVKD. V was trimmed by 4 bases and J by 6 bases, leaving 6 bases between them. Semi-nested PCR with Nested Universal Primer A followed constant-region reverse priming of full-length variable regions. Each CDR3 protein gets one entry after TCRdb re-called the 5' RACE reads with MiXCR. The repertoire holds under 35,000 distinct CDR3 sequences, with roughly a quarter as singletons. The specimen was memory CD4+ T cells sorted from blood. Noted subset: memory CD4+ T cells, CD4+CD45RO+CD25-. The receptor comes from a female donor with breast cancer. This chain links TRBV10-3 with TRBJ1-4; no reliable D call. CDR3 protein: CAISGRDEKLFF. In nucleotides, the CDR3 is TGTGCCATCAGTGGGAGGGATGAAAAACTGTTTTTT.